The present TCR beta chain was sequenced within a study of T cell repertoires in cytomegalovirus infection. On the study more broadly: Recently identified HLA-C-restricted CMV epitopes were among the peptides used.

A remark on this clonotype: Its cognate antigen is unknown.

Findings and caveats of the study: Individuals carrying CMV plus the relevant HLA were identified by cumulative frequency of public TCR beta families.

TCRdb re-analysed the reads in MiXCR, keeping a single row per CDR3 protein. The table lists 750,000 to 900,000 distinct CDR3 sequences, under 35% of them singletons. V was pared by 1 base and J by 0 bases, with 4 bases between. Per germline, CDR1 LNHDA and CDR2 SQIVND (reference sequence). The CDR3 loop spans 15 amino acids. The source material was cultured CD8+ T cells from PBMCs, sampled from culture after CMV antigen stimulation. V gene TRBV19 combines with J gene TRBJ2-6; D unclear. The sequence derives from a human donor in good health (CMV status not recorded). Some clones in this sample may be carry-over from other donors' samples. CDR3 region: CASSIASSGANVLTF. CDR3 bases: TGTGCCAGTAGTATAGCCAGCTCTGGGGCCAACGTCCTGACTTTC.